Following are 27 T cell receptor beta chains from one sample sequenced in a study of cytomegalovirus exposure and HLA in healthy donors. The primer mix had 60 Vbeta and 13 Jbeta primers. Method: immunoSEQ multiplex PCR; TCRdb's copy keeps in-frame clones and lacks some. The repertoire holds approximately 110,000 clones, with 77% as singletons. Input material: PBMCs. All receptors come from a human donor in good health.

Here the CDR3 DNA reads TGTGCCAGTAGTATACCAGGGGTCAACTATGGCTACACCTTC. Protein: CASSIPGVNYGYTF. The chain employs TRBV19 and TRBJ1-2; maybe TRBD1 (6 bases). Germline V CDR1 and CDR2: LNHDA, SQIVND (reference sequence). The CDR3 covers 14 residues. Trimming took off 2 bases at V and 2 bases at J, with 9 bases between the two ends.

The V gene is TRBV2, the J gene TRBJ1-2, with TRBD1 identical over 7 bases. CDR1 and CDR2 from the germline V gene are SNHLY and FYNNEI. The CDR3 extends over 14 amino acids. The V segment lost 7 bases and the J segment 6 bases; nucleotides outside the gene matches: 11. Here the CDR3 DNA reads TGTGCCAGCATAGCCTACAGGGGAAGGGATGGCTACACCTTC. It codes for CASIAYRGRDGYTF.

The DNA for the CDR3 is TGTGCCAGCAGCTTAGTGGGTTCGTTTGGGGCCCCCTACAATGAGCAGTTCTTC. The encoded protein is CASSLVGSFGAPYNEQFF. The rearrangement uses TRBV7-2 and TRBJ2-1; tentative D call: TRBD1 (5 bases). Deletions cut 1 base from V and 2 bases from J, with 18 bases between. Germline V lookup: CDR1 SGHTA, CDR2 FQGNSA. The CDR3 sequence is 18 residues long. The full variable domain, completed using reference TRBV7-2 and TRBJ2-1, is GAGVSQSPSNKVTEKGKDVELRCDPISGHTALYWYRQSLGQGLEFLIYFQGNSAPDKSGLPSDRFSAERTGGSVSTLTIQRTQQEDSAVYLCASSLVGSFGAPYNEQFFGPGTRLTVL.

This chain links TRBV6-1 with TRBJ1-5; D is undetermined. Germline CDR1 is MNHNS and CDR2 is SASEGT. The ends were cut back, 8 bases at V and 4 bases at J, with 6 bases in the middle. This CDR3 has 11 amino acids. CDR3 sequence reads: CASPGNQPQHF. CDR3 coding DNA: TGTGCCAGCCCGGGAAATCAGCCCCAGCATTTT.

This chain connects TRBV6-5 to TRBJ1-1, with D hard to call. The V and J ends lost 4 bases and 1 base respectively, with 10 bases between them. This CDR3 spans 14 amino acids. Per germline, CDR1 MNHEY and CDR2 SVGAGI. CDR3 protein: CASSFSQWNTEAFF. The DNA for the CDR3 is TGTGCCAGCAGTTTCAGTCAATGGAACACTGAAGCTTTCTTT.

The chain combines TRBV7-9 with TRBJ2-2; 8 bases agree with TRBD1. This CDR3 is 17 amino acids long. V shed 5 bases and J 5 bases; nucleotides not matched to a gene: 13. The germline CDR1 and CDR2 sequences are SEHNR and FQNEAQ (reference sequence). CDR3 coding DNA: TGTGCCAGCAGCCCCCGACTCGACAGGGGCCCAACCGGGGAGCTGTTTTTT. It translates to CASSPRLDRGPTGELFF. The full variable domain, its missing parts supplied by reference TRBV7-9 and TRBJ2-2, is DTGVSQNPRHKITKRGQNVTFRCDPISEHNRLYWYRQTLGQGPEFLTYFQNEAQLEKSRLLSDRFSAERPKGSFSTLEIQRTEQGDSAMYLCASSPRLDRGPTGELFFGEGSRLTVL.

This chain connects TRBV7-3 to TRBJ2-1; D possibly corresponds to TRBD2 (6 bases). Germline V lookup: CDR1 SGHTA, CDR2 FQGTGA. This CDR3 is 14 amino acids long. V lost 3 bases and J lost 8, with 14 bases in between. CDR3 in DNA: TGTGCCAGCAGCTTGGGGACTCCTCTCTATGAGCAGTTCTTC. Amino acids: CASSLGTPLYEQFF.

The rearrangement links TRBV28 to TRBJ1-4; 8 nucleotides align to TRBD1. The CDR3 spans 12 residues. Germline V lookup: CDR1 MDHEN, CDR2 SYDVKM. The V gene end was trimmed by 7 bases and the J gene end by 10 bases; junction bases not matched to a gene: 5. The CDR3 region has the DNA TGTGCCAGCACAACCGGGACAGGAAAACTGTTTTTT. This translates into CASTTGTGKLFF.

DNA for the CDR3: TGTGCCAGCAGCCCTAGAGCAGGACAGGGATTTGGAGAGCAGTTCTTC. Protein product: CASSPRAGQGFGEQFF. The V call is TRBV7-3, the J call TRBJ2-1, with 8 nucleotides matching TRBD1. J gave up 10 bases and V 5 bases, and 16 bases lay outside the gene matches. Germline assignment: CDR1 SGHTA and CDR2 FQGTGA. This CDR3 has 16 residues.

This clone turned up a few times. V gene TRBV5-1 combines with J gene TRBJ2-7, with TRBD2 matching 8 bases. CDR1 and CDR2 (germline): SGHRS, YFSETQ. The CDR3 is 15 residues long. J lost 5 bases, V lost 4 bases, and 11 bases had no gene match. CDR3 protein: CASSPGGTSSHEQYF. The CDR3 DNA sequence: TGCGCCAGCAGCCCCGGCGGGACTAGTAGCCACGAGCAGTACTTC.

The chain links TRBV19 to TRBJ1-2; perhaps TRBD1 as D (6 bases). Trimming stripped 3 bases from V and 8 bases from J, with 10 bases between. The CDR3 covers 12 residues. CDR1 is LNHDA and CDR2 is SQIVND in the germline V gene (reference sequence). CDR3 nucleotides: TGTGCCAGTAGTATGCAGGGGCGAGGCTACACCTTC. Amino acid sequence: CASSMQGRGYTF.

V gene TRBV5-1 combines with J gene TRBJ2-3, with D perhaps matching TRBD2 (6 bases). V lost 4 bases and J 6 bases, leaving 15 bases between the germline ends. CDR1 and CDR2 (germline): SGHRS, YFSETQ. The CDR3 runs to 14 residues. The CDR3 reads CASSIEGGWDTQYF. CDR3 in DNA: TGCGCCAGCAGCATAGAGGGAGGCTGGGATACGCAGTATTTT.

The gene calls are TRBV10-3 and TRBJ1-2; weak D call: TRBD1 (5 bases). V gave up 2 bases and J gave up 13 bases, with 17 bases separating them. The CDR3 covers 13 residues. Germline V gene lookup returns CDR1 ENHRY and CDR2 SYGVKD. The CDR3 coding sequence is TGTGCCATCAGTGAGGGGGGGACTGGTCCCGTCACCTTC. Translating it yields CAISEGGTGPVTF.

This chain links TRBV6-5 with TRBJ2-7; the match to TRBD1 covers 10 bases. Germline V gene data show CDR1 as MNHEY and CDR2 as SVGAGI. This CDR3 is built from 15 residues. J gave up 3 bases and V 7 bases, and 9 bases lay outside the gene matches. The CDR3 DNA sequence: TGTGCCAGCACCCCCCGGACAGGGGGAAGCTACGAGCAGTACTTC. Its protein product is CASTPRTGGSYEQYF.

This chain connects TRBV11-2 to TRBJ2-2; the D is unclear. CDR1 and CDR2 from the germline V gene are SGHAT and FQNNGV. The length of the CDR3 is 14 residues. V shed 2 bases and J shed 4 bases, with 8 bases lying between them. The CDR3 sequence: CASSLIGGTGELFF. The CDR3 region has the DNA TGTGCCAGCAGCTTAATCGGCGGCACCGGGGAGCTGTTTTTT.

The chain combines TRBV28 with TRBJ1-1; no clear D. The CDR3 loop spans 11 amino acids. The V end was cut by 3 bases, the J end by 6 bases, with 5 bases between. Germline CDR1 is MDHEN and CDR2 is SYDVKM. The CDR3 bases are TGTGCCAGCAGTTTGAGTGCTGAAGCTTTCTTT. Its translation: CASSLSAEAFF.

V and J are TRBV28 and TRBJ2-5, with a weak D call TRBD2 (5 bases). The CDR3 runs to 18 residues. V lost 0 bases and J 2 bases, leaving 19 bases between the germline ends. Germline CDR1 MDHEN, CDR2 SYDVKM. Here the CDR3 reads CASSLWTTANPVQETQYF. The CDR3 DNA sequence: TGTGCCAGCAGTTTATGGACTACGGCAAACCCGGTACAAGAGACCCAGTACTTC.

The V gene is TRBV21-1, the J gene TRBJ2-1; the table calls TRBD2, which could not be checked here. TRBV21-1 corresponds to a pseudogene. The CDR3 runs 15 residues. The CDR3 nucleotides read TGTGTAGTGGTCACCTTAGGGACTGTATACAATGAGCAGTTCTTC. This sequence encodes CVVVTLGTVYNEQFF.

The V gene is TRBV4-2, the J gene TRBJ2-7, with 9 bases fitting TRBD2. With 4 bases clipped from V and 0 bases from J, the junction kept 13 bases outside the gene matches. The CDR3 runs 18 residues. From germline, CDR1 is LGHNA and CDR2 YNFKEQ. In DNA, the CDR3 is TGTGCCAGCAGCCCCTACTCCTGGGCGGGAGGGGGCTCCTACGAGCAGTACTTC. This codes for CASSPYSWAGGGSYEQYF.

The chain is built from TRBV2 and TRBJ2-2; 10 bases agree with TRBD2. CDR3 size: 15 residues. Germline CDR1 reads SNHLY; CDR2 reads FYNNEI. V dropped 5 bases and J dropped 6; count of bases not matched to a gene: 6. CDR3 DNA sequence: TGTGCCAGCAGTCGACGTCTAGCGGGAGCCGGGGAGCTGTTTTTT. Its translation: CASSRRLAGAGELFF. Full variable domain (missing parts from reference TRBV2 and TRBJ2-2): EPEVTQTPSHQVTQMGQEVILRCVPISNHLYFYWYRQILGQKVEFLVSFYNNEISEKSEIFDDQFSVERPDGSNFTLKIRSTKLEDSAMYFCASSRRLAGAGELFFGEGSRLTVL.

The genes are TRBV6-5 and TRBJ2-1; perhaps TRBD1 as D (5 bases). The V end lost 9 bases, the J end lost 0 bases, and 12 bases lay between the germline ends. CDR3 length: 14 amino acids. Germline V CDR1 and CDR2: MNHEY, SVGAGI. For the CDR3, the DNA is TGTGCCAGTAAGGACATTGGCTCCTACAATGAGCAGTTCTTC. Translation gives CASKDIGSYNEQFF.

CDR3 nucleotide sequence: TGCGCCAGCAGAAGGGCGCGCGGGGGGCGGTGGGGCTACACCTTC. Its protein is CASRRARGGRWGYTF. The chain is built from TRBV10-1 and TRBJ1-2; D is perhaps TRBD1 (6 bases). The CDR3 is 15 residues long. Germline CDR1 reads WNHNN; CDR2 reads SYGVQD (reference sequence). The V and J ends lost 6 bases and 8 bases respectively, with 22 bases between them.

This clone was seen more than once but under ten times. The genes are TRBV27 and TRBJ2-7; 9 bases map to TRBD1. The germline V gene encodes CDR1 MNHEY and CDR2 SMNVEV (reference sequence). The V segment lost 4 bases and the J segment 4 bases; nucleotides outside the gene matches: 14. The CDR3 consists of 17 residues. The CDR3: CASSSVPGQGRLYEQYF. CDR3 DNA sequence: TGTGCCAGCAGTTCCGTCCCGGGACAGGGACGGTTGTACGAGCAGTACTTC.

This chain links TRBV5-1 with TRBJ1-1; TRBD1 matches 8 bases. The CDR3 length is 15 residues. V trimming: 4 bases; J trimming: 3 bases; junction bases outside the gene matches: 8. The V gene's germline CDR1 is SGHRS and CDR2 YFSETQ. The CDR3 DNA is TGCGCCAGCAGCGGTTCAGGGGGCGCGGACACTGAAGCTTTCTTT. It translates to CASSGSGGADTEAFF.

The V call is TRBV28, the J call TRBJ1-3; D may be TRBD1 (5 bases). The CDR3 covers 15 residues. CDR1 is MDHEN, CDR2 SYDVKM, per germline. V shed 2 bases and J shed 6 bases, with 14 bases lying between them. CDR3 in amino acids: CASSLTGGRENTIYF. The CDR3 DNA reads TGTGCCAGCAGTTTAACGGGGGGTCGGGAAAACACCATATATTTT.

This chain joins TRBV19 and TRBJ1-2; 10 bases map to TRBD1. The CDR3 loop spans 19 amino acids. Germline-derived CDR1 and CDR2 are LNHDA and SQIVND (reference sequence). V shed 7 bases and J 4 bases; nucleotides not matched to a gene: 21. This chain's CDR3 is CASMASPGDRGFNGYGYTF. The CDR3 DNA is TGTGCCAGTATGGCTTCTCCTGGGGACAGGGGTTTCAACGGCTATGGCTACACCTTC.

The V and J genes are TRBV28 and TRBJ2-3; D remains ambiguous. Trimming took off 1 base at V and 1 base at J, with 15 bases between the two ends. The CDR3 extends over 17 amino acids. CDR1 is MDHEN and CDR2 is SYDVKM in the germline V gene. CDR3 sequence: CASSLSEEGARTDTQYF. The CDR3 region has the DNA TGTGCCAGCAGTTTATCCGAAGAAGGAGCCCGCACAGATACGCAGTATTTT. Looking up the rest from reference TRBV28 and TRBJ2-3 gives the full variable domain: DVKVTQSSRYLVKRTGEKVFLECVQDMDHENMFWYRQDPGLGLRLIYFSYDVKMKEKGDIPEGYSVSREKKERFSLILESASTNQTSMYLCASSLSEEGARTDTQYFGPGTRLTVL.